These 6 T cell receptor beta chains were sequenced from one sample in a study of identical twins. TCRdb recomputed calls from the 5' RACE reads with MiXCR, one row per CDR3 protein. The sample carries a few hundred thousand distinct CDR3 sequences, approximately 9.6% recorded once. This sample was also put to use in a study of yellow fever vaccine responses in identical twins.

The sequencing sample was made of PBMCs. The receptors shown here come from a woman aged 18-29 years in good health.

The V and J genes are TRBV28 and TRBJ2-1, with 7 bases that match TRBD1. V was pared by 3 bases and J by 7 bases, with 6 bases of the junction left unmatched. Per germline, CDR1 MDHEN and CDR2 SYDVKM. This CDR3 has 14 amino acids. The chain's CDR3 is CASSFGTAQNEQFF. CDR3 DNA sequence: TGTGCCAGCAGTTTCGGGACAGCCCAGAATGAGCAGTTCTTC.

The J gene is TRBJ2-7, the V gene TRBV2; 12 positions agree with TRBD1. Trimming removed 2 bases from V and 2 bases from J; junction bases left unmatched: 16. This CDR3 spans 20 amino acids. The V gene's germline CDR1 is SNHLY and CDR2 FYNNEI. DNA for the CDR3: TGTGCCAGCAGTGAAATTGTAGGGGACAGGGGGCGCGTAAGGGCCTACGAGCAGTACTTC. As protein: CASSEIVGDRGRVRAYEQYF.

This clonotype was counted many times. The gene calls are TRBV24-1 and TRBJ2-7; 8 bases match TRBD1. With V trimmed by 1 base and J by 3 bases, 4 bases remained unmatched. This CDR3 contains 15 residues. Germline V gene sequence: CDR1 KGHDR, CDR2 SFDVKD. The DNA for the CDR3 is TGTGCCACCAGTGATTTCGGACAGGGAGGCTACGAGCAGTACTTC. The encoded protein is CATSDFGQGGYEQYF.

The chain recombines TRBV4-2 with TRBJ2-5; the D gene is possibly TRBD1 (6 bases). Trimming stripped 0 bases from V and 4 bases from J, with 12 bases between. This CDR3 region has 15 residues. Germline V gives CDR1 LGHNA, CDR2 YNFKEQ. The CDR3 sequence is CASSQEMGAVETQYF. The CDR3 DNA reads as TGTGCCAGCAGCCAAGAGATGGGGGCCGTAGAGACCCAGTACTTC.

The chain carries TRBV5-1 and TRBJ2-6, with D perhaps matching TRBD2 (6 bases). In germline, CDR1 is SGHRS, CDR2 YFSETQ. The V end lost 8 bases, the J end lost 0 bases, and 15 bases lay between the germline ends. The length of the CDR3 is 16 residues. The CDR3 nucleotides are TGCGCCAGTACGGGACGGGGGATCTCTGGGGCCAACGTCCTGACTTTC. It is translated as CASTGRGISGANVLTF. Filled out from reference TRBV5-1 and TRBJ2-6, the complete variable domain reads KAGVTQTPRYLIKTRGQQVTLSCSPISGHRSVSWYQQTPGQGLQFLFEYFSETQRNKGNFPGRFSGRQFSNSRSEMNVSTLELGDSALYLCASTGRGISGANVLTFGAGSRLTVL.

Only a few counts were recorded for this clonotype. The rearrangement joins TRBV7-3 to TRBJ2-5; D is uncertain. The CDR3 covers 13 residues. Germline CDR1 and CDR2: SGHTA and FQGTGA. The V end was cut by 1 base, the J end by 5 bases, with 8 bases between. The CDR3, as DNA: TGTGCCAGCAGCTTAAATTCTGATGAGACCCAGTACTTC. Protein: CASSLNSDETQYF. The whole variable domain, filled in from reference TRBV7-3 and TRBJ2-5, reads GAGVSQTPSNKVTEKGKYVELRCDPISGHTALYWYRQSLGQGPEFLIYFQGTGAADDSGLPNDRFFAVRPEGSVSTLKIQRTERGDSAVYLCASSLNSDETQYFGPGTRLLVL.